The clone carrying this TCR beta chain came up many times. The data are from a study of T cell repertoires in cytomegalovirus infection. This CDR3 has 14 amino acids. The V gene's germline CDR1 is SGHRS and CDR2 YFSETQ. Trimming shortened V by 2 bases and J by 5 bases, and 10 bases separated the two germline ends. TCRdb re-analysed the reads in MiXCR, keeping a single row per CDR3 protein. The table records more than 250,000 distinct CDR3 sequences, roughly an eighth of them present only once. The TCR sequence derives from a human donor in good health (CMV status not recorded). Some clones in this sample may be carry-over from other donors' samples. Sequencing was performed on PBMCs. The V gene is TRBV5-1, the J gene TRBJ2-2; tentatively, D is TRBD2 (6 bases). The CDR3 DNA reads as TGCGCCAGCAGCTTCAAGGGACTTACCGGGGAGCTGTTTTTT. It yields the protein CASSFKGLTGELFF.